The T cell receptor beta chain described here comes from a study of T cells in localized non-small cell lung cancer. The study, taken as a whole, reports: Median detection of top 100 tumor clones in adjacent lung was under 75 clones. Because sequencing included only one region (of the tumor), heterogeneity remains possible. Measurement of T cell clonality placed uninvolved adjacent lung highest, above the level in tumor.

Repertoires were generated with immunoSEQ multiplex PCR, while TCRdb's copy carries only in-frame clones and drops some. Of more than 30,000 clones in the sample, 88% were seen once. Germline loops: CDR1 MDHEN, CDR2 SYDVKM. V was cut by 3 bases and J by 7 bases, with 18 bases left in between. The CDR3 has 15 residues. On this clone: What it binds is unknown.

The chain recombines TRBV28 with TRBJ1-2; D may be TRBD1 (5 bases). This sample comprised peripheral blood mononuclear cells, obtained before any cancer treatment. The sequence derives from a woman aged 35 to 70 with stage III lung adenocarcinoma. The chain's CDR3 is CASSFLMRGRGGYTF. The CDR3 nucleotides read TGTGCCAGCAGTTTTTTGATGCGGGGGAGAGGTGGCTACACCTTC.